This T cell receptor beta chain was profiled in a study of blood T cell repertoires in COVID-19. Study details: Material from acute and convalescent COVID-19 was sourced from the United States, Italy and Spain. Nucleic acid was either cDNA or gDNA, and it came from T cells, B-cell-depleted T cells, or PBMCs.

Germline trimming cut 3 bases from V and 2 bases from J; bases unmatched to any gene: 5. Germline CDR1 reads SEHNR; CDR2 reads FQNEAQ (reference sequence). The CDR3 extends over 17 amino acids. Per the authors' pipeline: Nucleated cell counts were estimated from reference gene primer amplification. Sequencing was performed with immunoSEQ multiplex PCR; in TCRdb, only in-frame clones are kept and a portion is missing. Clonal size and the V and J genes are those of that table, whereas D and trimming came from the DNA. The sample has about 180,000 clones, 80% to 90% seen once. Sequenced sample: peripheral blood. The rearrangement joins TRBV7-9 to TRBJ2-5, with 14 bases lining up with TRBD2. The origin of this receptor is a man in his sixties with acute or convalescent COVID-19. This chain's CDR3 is CASSFVGLAGEQETQYF. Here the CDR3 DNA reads TGTGCCAGCAGCTTCGTGGGACTAGCGGGAGAACAAGAGACCCAGTACTTC.